This T cell receptor (beta chain) stems from a study of blood T cell repertoires in COVID-19. Study-level background: Researchers got acute and convalescent COVID-19 samples from the United States, Italy and Spain. From T cells, B-cell-depleted T cells, or PBMCs came the material, which was cDNA or gDNA.

Authors' analysis steps: Estimates of nucleated cell counts were drawn from the amplification of reference gene primers. Sequencing was performed with immunoSEQ multiplex PCR; in TCRdb, only in-frame clones are kept and a portion is missing. That table is the source of V, J and clone size, and D and trimming were worked out from the DNA. Counted here are 30,000 to 40,000 clones, approximately 85% occurring once; the ten biggest clones make up 35% to 50%. Germline V gives CDR1 ENHRY, CDR2 SYGVKD. Trimming stripped 4 bases from V and 4 bases from J, with 10 bases between. The CDR3 runs 14 residues. This clone was seen just once.

The origin of this receptor is a man aged 60-69 years with active or convalescent COVID-19. Sequenced: peripheral blood. The chain carries TRBV10-3 and TRBJ1-4, with D hard to call. As DNA, the CDR3 is TGTGCCATCAGTGCAACCGGGGATAATGAAAAACTGTTTTTT. It codes for CAISATGDNEKLFF.